This entry is about one TCR beta chain. The target of this receptor is not known. Per-base qualities were not stored, and no clone one base away is much larger. The CDR3, from cysteine to phenylalanine, totals 12 residues. Only CDR3 DNA remains: 36 bases, in frame from the first base. At the junction V is shortened by 0 bases and J by 2 bases, with 5 bases in between. In the germline V gene (reference sequence), CDR1 corresponds to DFQATT and CDR2 to SNEGSKA. Genomic DNA was used as template for profiling of TCR beta VDJ combinations and CDR3 sequences. An Illumina HiSeq 2000 was used for TCR repertoire sequencing. The original pipeline was this. TRBV/TRBJ rearrangement plots, CDR3 size and DJ length profiles, and Simpson's diversity index were used to assess repertoires. The most abundant DNA sequence in the deep sequencing data was taken as the immunodominant clone. CDR3 amino acid sequences were checked for sharing between subjects and were compared against published repertoires and the VDJdb database. TCRdb trimmed the raw reads at Q25, called clones with MiXCR and kept productive beta chains. Entries are consolidated by CDR3 protein sequence, retaining the most common genes and DNA. What appears here as the V and J calls and clone size reflects TCRdb's work, not the paper's. Across this sample there are about 190,000 distinct CDR3 sequences, with 64% seen only once. The top ten clones comprise approximately 44% of the sample.

The data are from a study of CD8+CD57+ T cells in acquired aplastic anemia (dated by TCRdb to between 2018 and 2020). General notes on the study: A mean of about 3.2 ug of DNA, ranging from about 0.2 to 27.4 ug, was extracted from sorted CD4+ and CD8+ cells.

TCR repertoires of sorted CD4+ and CD8+ blood T cells from severe aplastic anemia patients and healthy subjects were deep-sequenced in the study. Ficoll-Paque density gradient centrifugation was used to isolate peripheral blood mononuclear cells. Before DNA was extracted, CD4+ and CD8+ T cells were sorted using either FACS or magnetic beads. Broader findings and caveats from the paper: Roughly 31 CD8+ CDR3 sequences were shared between patients and controls but appeared highly expressed in patients and within their immunodominant clones. CD8+ Simpson's diversity did not differ significantly between patients and healthy controls (P=0.060).

The sample taken for sequencing was sorted CD4+, CD8+, or CD8+CD57+ T cells (not recorded which) from PBMCs. Rearrangement joined TRBV20-1 to TRBJ2-7; the D gene is tentatively TRBD1 or TRBD2, each matching 5 bases. This sequence originates from a human donor with severe aplastic anemia or a healthy control (not recorded which). The bases read TGCAGTGCTAGAGAGGGGGCCTACGAGCAGTACTTC. The encoded protein is CSAREGAYEQYF.